These T cell receptor beta chains were read from a single sample in a study of molecular identifiers for immune sequencing clone quantification. From the PCR reads, TCRdb called clonotypes with MiXCR, one entry per CDR3 protein. The table has fewer than 45,000 distinct CDR3 sequences, approximately 24% seen once; the top ten hold just under 1%. Sequenced sample: naive CD8+ T cells from blood, with Jurkat cell RNA spiked in. All receptors derive from a human donor in good health. Some libraries in this study had Jurkat cell RNA spiked in. The CDR3 runs from the conserved cysteine through the conserved F or W. The D gene is left open where the match is weak. Size tells how often a clone was seen (once, few, many) or the class of an expanded clone, and some rows leave it out.

v_call,clone_size,d_call,j_call,cdr3_aa,cdr3_nt
TRBV12-5,few,TRBD2,TRBJ2-1,CASGFGTSGNNEQFF,TGTGCTAGTGGTTTCGGGACTAGCGGTAACAATGAGCAGTTCTTC
TRBV11-2,few,TRBD2,TRBJ2-2,CASSPGGLAATGELFF,TGTGCCAGCAGCCCAGGGGGACTAGCCGCCACCGGGGAGCTGTTTTTT
TRBV27,many,NA,TRBJ2-3,CAASSDSGDTQYF,TGTGCCGCCAGCAGTGATTCGGGGGATACGCAGTATTTT
TRBV2,many,TRBD2,TRBJ2-2,CASSEWGSGSADGELFF,TGTGCCAGCAGTGAATGGGGAAGCGGGAGTGCGGACGGGGAGCTGTTTTTT
TRBV27,many,NA,TRBJ1-1,CASSLTAMNTEAFF,TGTGCCAGCAGTCTGACAGCTATGAACACTGAAGCTTTCTTT
TRBV7-9,NA,TRBD2,TRBJ2-1,CASSDSGRTFF,TGTGCCAGCAGCGATAGCGGGAGAACGTTCTTC
TRBV29-1,medium-sized,NA,TRBJ2-3,CSVVAFTSSTDTQYF,TGCAGCGTTGTCGCCTTTACGTCTAGCACAGATACGCAGTATTTT
TRBV4-3,few,TRBD2,TRBJ2-7,CASSQEASGGARAYEQYF,TGCGCCAGCAGCCAAGAAGCTAGCGGGGGCGCTCGGGCCTACGAGCAGTACTTC
TRBV12-3/TRBV12-4,NA,NA,TRBJ2-1,CASSLGRGYNNEQFF,TGTGCCAGCAGCTTAGGCCGGGGGTATAACAATGAGCAGTTCTTC
TRBV12-3/TRBV12-4,many,TRBD2,TRBJ2-7,CASIPGGAQGLAGGGEQYF,TGTGCCAGCATCCCCGGAGGGGCTCAAGGACTAGCGGGAGGAGGCGAGCAGTACTTC
TRBV11-2,NA,NA,TRBJ2-3,CVSSGLGTPFSTATQYF,TGTGTCAGCAGCGGGCTGGGGACTCCTTTTAGCACAGCTACGCAGTATTTT
TRBV7-2,NA,NA,TRBJ2-5,CASSPHGTHQAPPYF,TGTGCCAGCAGCCCCCACGGGACTCATCAAGCGCCCCCGTACTTC
TRBV7-9,many,NA,TRBJ2-6,CASSYMAGANVLTF,TGTGCCAGCAGCTATATGGCGGGGGCCAACGTCCTGACTTTC
TRBV7-9,many,TRBD1,TRBJ2-7,CASSLGTGSDEQYF,TGTGCCAGCAGCTTAGGGACAGGGTCCGACGAGCAGTACTTC
TRBV12-3/TRBV12-4,many,TRBD1,TRBJ2-3,CASSQTGSSPDTQYF,TGTGCCAGCAGCCAGACAGGGTCGAGCCCAGATACGCAGTATTTT
TRBV3-1,many,TRBD1,TRBJ1-1,CASSQGDSIEAFF,TGTGCCAGCAGCCAAGGGGACAGTATTGAAGCTTTCTTT
TRBV28,many,TRBD2,TRBJ2-3,CASRYLAGGPDTQYF,TGTGCCAGCAGATACTTAGCGGGAGGGCCAGATACGCAGTATTTT
TRBV7-9,NA,NA,TRBJ2-1,CASSLVSSMREQFF,TGTGCCAGCAGCTTAGTTAGTAGCATGCGAGAGCAGTTCTTC
TRBV5-1,NA,NA,TRBJ2-3,CASSSTGRRPAPQYF,TGCGCCAGCAGCTCTACAGGGCGGCGGCCAGCTCCGCAGTATTTT
TRBV4-3,many,NA,TRBJ1-5,CASSQDRMGALHQPQHF,TGCGCCAGCAGCCAAGATCGTATGGGGGCGCTCCATCAGCCCCAGCATTTT
TRBV7-9,many,NA,TRBJ2-7,CASSPPSHEQYF,TGTGCCAGCAGCCCCCCGTCACACGAGCAGTACTTC
TRBV6-1,many,NA,TRBJ2-7,CASSEGFYEQYF,TGTGCCAGCAGTGAAGGATTCTACGAGCAGTACTTC
TRBV5-5,medium-sized,NA,TRBJ1-5,CASSSSWGNQPQHF,TGTGCCAGCAGCTCCAGTTGGGGCAATCAGCCCCAGCATTTT
TRBV19,many,TRBD2,TRBJ2-7,CASSPAGGAYEQYF,TGTGCCAGTAGCCCAGCGGGAGGCGCCTACGAGCAGTACTTC
TRBV27,few,NA,TRBJ1-1,CASSLFPGTEAFF,TGTGCCAGCAGTTTATTCCCGGGCACTGAAGCTTTCTTT
TRBV10-3,NA,NA,TRBJ2-5,CAGPKSENRETQYF,TGTGCCGGGCCCAAGTCAGAAAACAGAGAGACCCAGTACTTC
TRBV7-9,many,NA,TRBJ1-1,CASSEDGYTEAFF,TGTGCCAGCAGCGAGGACGGATACACTGAAGCTTTCTTT
TRBV6-2/TRBV6-3,many,NA,TRBJ2-7,CASSYSIRVPSYEQYF,TGTGCCAGCAGTTACTCGATCAGGGTACCCTCCTACGAGCAGTACTTC
TRBV10-2,many,NA,TRBJ1-1,CASRLQGTAEAFF,TGCGCCAGCAGACTACAGGGTACGGCTGAAGCTTTCTTT
TRBV27,NA,NA,TRBJ1-4,CASSLDIREKLVF,TGTGCCAGCAGCTTGGACATAAGGGAAAAACTGGTTTTT
TRBV27,many,NA,TRBJ2-7,CASSLSGAGSYEQYF,TGTGCCAGCAGTTTATCAGGGGCTGGCTCCTACGAGCAGTACTTC
TRBV20-1,many,NA,TRBJ2-7,CSARVGSGNEQYF,TGCAGTGCTAGAGTGGGGTCTGGTAACGAGCAGTACTTC
TRBV7-2,many,NA,TRBJ2-6,CASSLPGSSGANVLTF,TGTGCCAGCAGCTTACCAGGGAGCTCTGGGGCCAACGTCCTGACTTTC
TRBV5-1,NA,NA,TRBJ2-5,CASSLRPGEEPQYF,TGCGCCAGCAGCTTGAGGCCAGGGGAGGAGCCCCAGTACTTC
TRBV5-1,many,NA,TRBJ2-7,CASSLTGAGANEQYF,TGCGCCAGCAGCTTAACCGGGGCGGGGGCAAACGAGCAGTACTTC
TRBV11-2,NA,NA,TRBJ2-5,CASSLAKYQETQYF,TGTGCCAGCAGCTTAGCCAAGTACCAAGAGACCCAGTACTTC